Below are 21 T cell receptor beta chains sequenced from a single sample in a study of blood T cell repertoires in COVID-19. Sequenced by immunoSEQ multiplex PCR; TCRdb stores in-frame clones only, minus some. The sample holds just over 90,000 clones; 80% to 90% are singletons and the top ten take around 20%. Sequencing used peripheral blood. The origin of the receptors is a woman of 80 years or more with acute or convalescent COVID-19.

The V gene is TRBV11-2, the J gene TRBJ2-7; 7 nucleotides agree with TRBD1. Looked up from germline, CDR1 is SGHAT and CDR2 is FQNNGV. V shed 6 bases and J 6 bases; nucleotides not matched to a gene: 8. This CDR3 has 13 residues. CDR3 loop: CASSPDRISEQYF. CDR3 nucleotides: TGTGCCAGCAGTCCGGACAGGATCTCCGAGCAGTACTTC.

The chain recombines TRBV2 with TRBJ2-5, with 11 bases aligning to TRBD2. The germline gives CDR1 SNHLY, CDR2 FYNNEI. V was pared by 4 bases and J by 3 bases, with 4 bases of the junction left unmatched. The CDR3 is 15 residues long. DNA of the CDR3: TGTGCCAGCAGTGGAAGGGGACTAGCGGAAGAGACCCAGTACTTC. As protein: CASSGRGLAEETQYF. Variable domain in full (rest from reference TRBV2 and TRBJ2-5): EPEVTQTPSHQVTQMGQEVILRCVPISNHLYFYWYRQILGQKVEFLVSFYNNEISEKSEIFDDQFSVERPDGSNFTLKIRSTKLEDSAMYFCASSGRGLAEETQYFGPGTRLLVL.

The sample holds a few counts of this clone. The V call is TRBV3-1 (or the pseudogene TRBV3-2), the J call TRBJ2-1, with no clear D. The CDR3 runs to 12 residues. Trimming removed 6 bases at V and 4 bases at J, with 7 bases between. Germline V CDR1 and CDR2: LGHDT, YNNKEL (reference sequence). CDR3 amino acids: CASSFGYNEQFF. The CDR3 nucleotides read TGTGCCAGCAGTTTCGGTTACAATGAGCAGTTCTTC.

CDR3 sequence reads: CASSQVPGEQYF. The CDR3 DNA sequence: TGTGCCAGCAGCCAAGTGCCGGGCGAGCAGTACTTC. This chain uses TRBV3-1 (or the pseudogene TRBV3-2) with TRBJ2-7; no clear D. V was clipped by 1 base and J by 6 bases, with 7 bases between them. The CDR3 consists of 12 residues. CDR1 is LGHDT and CDR2 is YNNKEL in the germline V gene (reference sequence).

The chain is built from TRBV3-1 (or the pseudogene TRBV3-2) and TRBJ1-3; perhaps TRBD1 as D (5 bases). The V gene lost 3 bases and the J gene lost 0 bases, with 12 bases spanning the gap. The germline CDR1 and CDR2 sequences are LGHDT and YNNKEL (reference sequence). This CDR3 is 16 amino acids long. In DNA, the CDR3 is TGTGCCAGCAGCCACGAAAAGGGGAACTCTGGAAACACCATATATTTT. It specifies CASSHEKGNSGNTIYF.

The CDR3, as DNA: TGTGCCAGTAGTACGAGGACTAGCGGGGGCACAGATACGCAGTATTTT. Encoded protein: CASSTRTSGGTDTQYF. The chain couples TRBV19 to TRBJ2-3; 12 bases are shared with TRBD2. The V and J ends lost 4 bases and 1 base, in that order; junction bases with no gene match: 3. CDR3 length: 16 residues. Germline assignment: CDR1 LNHDA and CDR2 SQIVND (reference sequence).

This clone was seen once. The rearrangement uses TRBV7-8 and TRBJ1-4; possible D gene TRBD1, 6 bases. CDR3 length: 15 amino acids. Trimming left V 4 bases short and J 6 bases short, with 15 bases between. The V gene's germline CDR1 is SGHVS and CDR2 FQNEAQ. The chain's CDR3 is CASSSTGGAYEKLFF. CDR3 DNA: TGTGCCAGCAGCTCAACCGGGGGGGCGTATGAAAAACTGTTTTTT.

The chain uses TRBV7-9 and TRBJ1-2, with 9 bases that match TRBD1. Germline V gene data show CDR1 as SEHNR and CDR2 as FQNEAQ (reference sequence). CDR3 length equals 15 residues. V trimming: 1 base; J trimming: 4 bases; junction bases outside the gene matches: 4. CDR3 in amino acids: CASSLVGTGSYGYTF. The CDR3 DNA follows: TGTGCCAGCAGCTTAGTGGGGACAGGGTCCTATGGCTACACCTTC.

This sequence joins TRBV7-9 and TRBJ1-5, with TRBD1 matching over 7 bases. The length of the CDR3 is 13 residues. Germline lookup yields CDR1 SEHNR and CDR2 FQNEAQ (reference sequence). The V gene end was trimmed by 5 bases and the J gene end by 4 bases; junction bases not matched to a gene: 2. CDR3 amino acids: CASSPGGNQPQHF. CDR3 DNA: TGTGCCAGCAGCCCAGGGGGGAATCAGCCCCAGCATTTT.

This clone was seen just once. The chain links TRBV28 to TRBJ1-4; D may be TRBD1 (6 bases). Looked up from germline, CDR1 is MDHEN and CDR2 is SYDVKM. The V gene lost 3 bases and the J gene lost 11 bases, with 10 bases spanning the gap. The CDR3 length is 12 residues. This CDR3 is CASSLERGKLFF. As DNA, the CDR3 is TGTGCCAGCAGTTTGGAGAGGGGGAAACTGTTTTTT.

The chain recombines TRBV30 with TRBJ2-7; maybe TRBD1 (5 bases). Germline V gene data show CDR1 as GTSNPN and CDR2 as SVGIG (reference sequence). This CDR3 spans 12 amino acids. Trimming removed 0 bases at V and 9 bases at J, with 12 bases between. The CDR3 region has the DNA TGTGCCTGGAGTGTAGGGGAACGAGGGCAGTACTTC. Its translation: CAWSVGERGQYF.

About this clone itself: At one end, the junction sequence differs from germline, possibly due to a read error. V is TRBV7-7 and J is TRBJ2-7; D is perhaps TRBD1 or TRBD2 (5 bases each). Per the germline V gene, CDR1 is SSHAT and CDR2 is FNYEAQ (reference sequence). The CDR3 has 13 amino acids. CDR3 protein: CASSLAGSYEQYF. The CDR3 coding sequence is TGTGCTAGCAGCTTAGCAGGGAGCTACGAGCAGTACTTC.

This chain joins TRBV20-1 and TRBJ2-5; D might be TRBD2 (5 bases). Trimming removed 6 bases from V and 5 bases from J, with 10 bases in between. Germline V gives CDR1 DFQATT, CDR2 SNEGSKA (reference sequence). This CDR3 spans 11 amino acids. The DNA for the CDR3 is TGCAGTGCCGAGACGGGGGAGACCCAGTACTTC. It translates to CSAETGETQYF.

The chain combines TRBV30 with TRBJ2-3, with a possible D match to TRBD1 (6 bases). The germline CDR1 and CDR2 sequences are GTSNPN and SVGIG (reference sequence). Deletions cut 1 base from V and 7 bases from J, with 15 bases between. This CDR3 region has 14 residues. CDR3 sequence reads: CAWSGLQGRYTQYF. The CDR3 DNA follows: TGTGCCTGGAGTGGGCTACAGGGACGATATACGCAGTATTTT.

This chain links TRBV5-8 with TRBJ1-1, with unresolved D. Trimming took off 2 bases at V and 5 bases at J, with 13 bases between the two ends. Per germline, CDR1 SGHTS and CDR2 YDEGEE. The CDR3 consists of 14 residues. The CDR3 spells CASSFLGLRTEAFF. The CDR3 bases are TGTGCCAGCAGCTTCCTGGGCCTAAGGACTGAAGCTTTCTTT.

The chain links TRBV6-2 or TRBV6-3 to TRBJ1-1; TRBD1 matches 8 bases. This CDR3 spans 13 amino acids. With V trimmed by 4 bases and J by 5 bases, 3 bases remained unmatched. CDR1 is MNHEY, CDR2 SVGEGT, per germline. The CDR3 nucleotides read TGTGCCAGCAGTTTCAGGACAGGGACTGAAGCTTTCTTT. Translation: CASSFRTGTEAFF.

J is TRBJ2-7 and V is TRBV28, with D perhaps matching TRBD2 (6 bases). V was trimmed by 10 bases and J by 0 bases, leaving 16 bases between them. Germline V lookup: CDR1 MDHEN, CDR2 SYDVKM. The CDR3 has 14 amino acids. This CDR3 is CATISRGGSYEQYF. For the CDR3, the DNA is TGTGCCACCATCTCTCGGGGAGGCTCCTACGAGCAGTACTTC.

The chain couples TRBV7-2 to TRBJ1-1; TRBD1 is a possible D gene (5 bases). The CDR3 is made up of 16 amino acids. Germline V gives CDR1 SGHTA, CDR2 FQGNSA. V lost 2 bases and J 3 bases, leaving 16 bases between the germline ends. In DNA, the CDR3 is TGTGCCAGCAGCTTATTCTGGAGGGGCGTCGACACTGAAGCTTTCTTT. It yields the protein CASSLFWRGVDTEAFF.

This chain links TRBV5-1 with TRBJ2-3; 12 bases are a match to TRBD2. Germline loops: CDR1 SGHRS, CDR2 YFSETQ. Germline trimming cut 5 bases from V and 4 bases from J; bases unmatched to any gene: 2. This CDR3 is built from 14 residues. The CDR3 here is CASRTSGGSDTQYF. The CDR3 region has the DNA TGCGCCAGCAGGACTAGCGGGGGCTCAGATACGCAGTATTTT.

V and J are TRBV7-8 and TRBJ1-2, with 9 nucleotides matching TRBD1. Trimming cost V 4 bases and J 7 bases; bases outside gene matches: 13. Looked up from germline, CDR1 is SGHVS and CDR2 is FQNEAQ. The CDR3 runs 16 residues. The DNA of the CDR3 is TGTGCCAGCAGCTACATCCCGGGACAGGGAGTAGGTGGCTACACCTTC. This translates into CASSYIPGQGVGGYTF.

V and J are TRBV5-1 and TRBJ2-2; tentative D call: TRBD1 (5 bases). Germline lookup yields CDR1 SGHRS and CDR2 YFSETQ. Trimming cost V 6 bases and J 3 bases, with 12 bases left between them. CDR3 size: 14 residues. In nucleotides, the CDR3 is TGCGCCAGCAAGGAAGGGGCGTACACCGGGGAGCTGTTTTTT. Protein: CASKEGAYTGELFF.